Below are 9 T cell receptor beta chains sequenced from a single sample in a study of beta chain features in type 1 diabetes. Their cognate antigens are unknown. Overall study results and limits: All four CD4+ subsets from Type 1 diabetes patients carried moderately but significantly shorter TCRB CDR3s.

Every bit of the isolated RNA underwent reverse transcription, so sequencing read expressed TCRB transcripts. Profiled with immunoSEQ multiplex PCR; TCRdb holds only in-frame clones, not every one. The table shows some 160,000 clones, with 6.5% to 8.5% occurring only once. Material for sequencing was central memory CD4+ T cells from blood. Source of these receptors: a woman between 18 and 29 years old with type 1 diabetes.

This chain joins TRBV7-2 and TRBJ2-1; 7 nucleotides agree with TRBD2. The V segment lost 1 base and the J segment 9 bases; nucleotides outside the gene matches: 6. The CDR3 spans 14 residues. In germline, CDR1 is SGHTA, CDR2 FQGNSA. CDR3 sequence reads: CASSLGGTNPEQFF. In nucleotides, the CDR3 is TGTGCCAGCAGCTTAGGGGGGACTAACCCTGAGCAGTTCTTC.

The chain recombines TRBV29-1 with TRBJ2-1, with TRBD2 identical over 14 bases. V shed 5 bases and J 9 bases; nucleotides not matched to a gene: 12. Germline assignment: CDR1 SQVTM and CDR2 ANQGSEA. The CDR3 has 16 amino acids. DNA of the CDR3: TGCAGCGTTTCGACTAGCGGGGGGGTGAAGTTGGGTGAGCAGTTCTTC. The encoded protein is CSVSTSGGVKLGEQFF.

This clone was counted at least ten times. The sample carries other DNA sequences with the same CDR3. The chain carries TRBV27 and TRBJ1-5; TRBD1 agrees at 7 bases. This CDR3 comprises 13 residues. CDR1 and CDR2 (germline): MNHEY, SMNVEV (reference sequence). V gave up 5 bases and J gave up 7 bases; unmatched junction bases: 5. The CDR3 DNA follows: TGTGCCAGCAGTGAACAGGGGCGGCAGCCCCAGCATTTT. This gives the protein CASSEQGRQPQHF.

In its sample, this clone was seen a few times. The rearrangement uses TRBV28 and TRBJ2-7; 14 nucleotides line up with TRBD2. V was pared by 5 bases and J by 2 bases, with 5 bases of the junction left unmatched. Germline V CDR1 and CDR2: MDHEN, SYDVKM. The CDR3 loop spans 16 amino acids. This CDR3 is CASSKGTSGRPYEQYF. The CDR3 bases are TGTGCCAGCAGTAAAGGGACTAGCGGGAGACCCTACGAGCAGTACTTC.

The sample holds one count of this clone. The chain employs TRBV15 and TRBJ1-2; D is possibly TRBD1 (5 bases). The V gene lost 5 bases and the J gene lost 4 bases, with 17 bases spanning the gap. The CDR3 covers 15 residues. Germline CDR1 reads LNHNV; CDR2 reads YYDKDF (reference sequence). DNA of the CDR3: TGTGCCACCAGCCCCCAACAGGTCTCCTTCTATGGCTACACCTTC. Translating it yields CATSPQQVSFYGYTF.

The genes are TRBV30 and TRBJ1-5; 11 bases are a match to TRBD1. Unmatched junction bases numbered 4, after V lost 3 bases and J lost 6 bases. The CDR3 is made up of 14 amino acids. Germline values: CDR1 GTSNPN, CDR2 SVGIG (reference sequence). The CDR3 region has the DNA TGTGCCTGGAGGGGACAGGGGGGCGGTCAGCCCCAGCATTTT. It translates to CAWRGQGGGQPQHF.

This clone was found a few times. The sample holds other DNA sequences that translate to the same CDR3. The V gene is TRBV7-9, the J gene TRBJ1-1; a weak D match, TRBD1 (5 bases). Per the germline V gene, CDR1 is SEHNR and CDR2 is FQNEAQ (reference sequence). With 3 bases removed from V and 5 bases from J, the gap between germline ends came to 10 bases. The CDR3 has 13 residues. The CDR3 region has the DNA TGTGCCAGCAGCTTCGGGGGGGATACTGAAGCTTTCTTT. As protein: CASSFGGDTEAFF.

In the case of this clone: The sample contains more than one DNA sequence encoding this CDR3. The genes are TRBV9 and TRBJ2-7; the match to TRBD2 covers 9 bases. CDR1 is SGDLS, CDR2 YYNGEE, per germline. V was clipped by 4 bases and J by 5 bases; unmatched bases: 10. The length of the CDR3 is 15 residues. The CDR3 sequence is CASSPPGTSSHEQYF. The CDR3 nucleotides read TGTGCCAGCAGCCCCCCCGGGACTAGCAGCCACGAGCAGTACTTC.

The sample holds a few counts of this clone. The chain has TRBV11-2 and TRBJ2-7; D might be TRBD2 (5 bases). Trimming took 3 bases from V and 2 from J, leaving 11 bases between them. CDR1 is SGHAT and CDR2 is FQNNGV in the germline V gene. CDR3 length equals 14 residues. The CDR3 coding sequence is TGTGCCAGCAGCTTTTCGCCGGGGACCTACGAGCAGTACTTC. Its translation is CASSFSPGTYEQYF.